The T cell receptor beta chain under discussion was sequenced for a study of shared clonotypes between healthy human individuals. Remarks on this clone: Antigen: not known.

Whole-study results and caveats: It was the few donors that limited the genetic and exposure-history diversity represented. For naive CD4 cells, 4.5% to 6.5% of clonotypes were shared across a handful of donors. Sampling used blood alone; tissue repertoires probably differ.

There are 12 residues in the CDR3. Trimming removed 7 bases from V and 7 bases from J, with 16 bases in between. CDR1 is SQVTM and CDR2 is ANQGSEA in the germline V gene. Clones were sequenced by immunoSEQ multiplex PCR, and TCRdb holds only the in-frame ones, with some missing. The sample lists over 750,000 clones; just over 95% were seen once. CD45RO negativity and positive selection for CCR7 defined naive CD8 cells, a population that excluded terminally differentiated effector memory CD45RA+ cells. There were only Caucasian adults among the donors, and all lived in Nashville, Tennessee. The specimen was naive CD8+ T cells sorted from blood. The sequence came from a man aged 30 to 45 in good health. V usage is TRBV29-1 and J usage is TRBJ1-2; unclear D gene. In DNA, the CDR3 is TGCAGCGCCCTCGAAAGGTACCCTGGCTACACCTTC. Protein: CSALERYPGYTF.